Listed below are T cell receptor beta chains from one sample, sequenced in a study of vaccination and CD4 T cells after COVID-19. TCRdb analysed the PCR reads with MiXCR anew, one entry per CDR3 protein. This repertoire shows about 9,700 distinct CDR3 sequences, about 35% found once; its top ten account for around 8%. These receptors' targets are unknown. Sample: CD4+ T cells from blood, cultured in vitro. Receptors were obtained from a human donor in good health. The CDR3 runs from the conserved cysteine through the conserved F or W. The order of the fields is CDR3 protein, CDR3 DNA, clone size, D gene, J gene, V gene. The D gene is left open where the match is weak. Size values are once, few and many counts, or a class for expanded clones, and some rows have none.

CDR3: CSASRGAPDTQYF; DNA: TGCAGTGCTAGTCGGGGCGCCCCAGATACGCAGTATTTT; size: -; D: -; J: TRBJ2-3; V: TRBV20-1
CDR3: CASSLAAGLGNQPQHF; DNA: TGTGCCAGCAGCTTGGCGGCGGGCCTAGGCAATCAGCCCCAGCATTTT; size: -; D: -; J: TRBJ1-5; V: TRBV5-6
CDR3: CAIRKQGVSSPLHF; DNA: TGTGCCATCAGAAAACAGGGGGTCTCTTCACCCCTCCACTTT; size: few; D: TRBD1; J: TRBJ1-6; V: TRBV10-3
CDR3: CASSVPGAGANVLTF; DNA: TGTGCCAGCAGCGTGCCGGGGGCTGGGGCCAACGTCCTGACTTTC; size: -; D: -; J: TRBJ2-6; V: TRBV7-9
CDR3: CATSEAGTGDYGYTF; DNA: TGTGCCACCAGTGAGGCCGGGACAGGGGACTATGGCTACACCTTC; size: few; D: TRBD1; J: TRBJ1-2; V: TRBV24-1
CDR3: CATSDPSGGDYNEQFF; DNA: TGTGCCACCAGTGATCCTAGCGGGGGCGATTACAATGAGCAGTTCTTC; size: -; D: TRBD2; J: TRBJ2-1; V: TRBV24-1
CDR3: CASRRGHSYEQYF; DNA: TGTGCCAGCAGACGGGGACACTCCTACGAGCAGTACTTC; size: -; D: -; J: TRBJ2-7; V: TRBV12-3/TRBV12-4
CDR3: CASSYSIPGAVEQYF; DNA: TGTGCCAGCAGTTACTCGATTCCAGGGGCGGTCGAGCAGTACTTC; size: -; D: -; J: TRBJ2-7; V: TRBV6-2/TRBV6-3
CDR3: CASSRAANTGELFF; DNA: TGTGCCAGCAGTAGGGCAGCGAACACCGGGGAGTTGTTTTTT; size: -; D: -; J: TRBJ2-2; V: TRBV6-1
CDR3: CASSYTRVLSYEQYF; DNA: TGTGCCAGCAGTTATACGAGGGTACTCTCCTACGAGCAGTACTTC; size: -; D: -; J: TRBJ2-7; V: TRBV6-5
CDR3: CASSYSALYSYEQYF; DNA: TGTGCCAGCAGTTACTCAGCCCTTTACTCCTACGAGCAGTACTTC; size: few; D: -; J: TRBJ2-7; V: TRBV6-5
CDR3: CSARDSGGSGGRDTQYF; DNA: TGCAGTGCTAGAGATAGTGGTGGTAGTGGCGGCCGGGATACGCAGTATTTT; size: few; D: -; J: TRBJ2-3; V: TRBV20-1
CDR3: CASSPSGSWSYEQYF; DNA: TGTGCCAGCAGCCCCAGCGGGAGTTGGTCCTACGAGCAGTACTTC; size: -; D: TRBD2; J: TRBJ2-7; V: TRBV11-2
CDR3: CASSRGRDSGNTEAFF; DNA: TGTGCCAGTAGTAGGGGTCGGGACAGTGGGAACACTGAAGCTTTCTTT; size: few; D: TRBD1; J: TRBJ1-1; V: TRBV19